The TCR beta chain under discussion was sequenced for a study of T cells in Graves' hyperthyroidism and ophthalmopathy. This CDR3 is built from 17 residues. Trimming at V came to 2 bases and at J to 4 bases, leaving 8 bases not matched to a gene. Diagnosing involved the use of clinical symptoms, serum thyroxine and TRAb, thyroid ultrasound and orbital computed tomography. Amplified TCR beta CDR3 regions derived from RNA transcripts. TCR CDR3 regions were first amplified by RT-PCR with HTBI primers. TCRdb re-called the multiplex PCR reads with MiXCR, one entry per CDR3 protein. The sample consists of hundreds of thousands of distinct CDR3 sequences, less than 25% of them appearing once.

Source material: blood. The chain is built from TRBV12-3 or TRBV12-4 and TRBJ2-5, with 12 nucleotides matching TRBD2. The sequence was obtained from a man aged 25 to 45 with Graves' ophthalmopathy. The CDR3 protein is CASSLMSSGRAGETQYF. Written as DNA, the CDR3 is TGTGCCAGCAGTTTAATGTCTAGCGGGAGGGCCGGAGAGACCCAGTACTTC.